This is a list of T cell receptor beta chains from one sample in a study of patients and donors after allogeneic stem cell transplantation. Using its own MiXCR run on the RT-PCR reads, TCRdb lists one record per CDR3 protein. The sample carries hundreds of thousands of distinct CDR3 sequences, more than 15% recorded once. Input material: blood, either unsorted or a sorted T cell fraction (not recorded which). These receptors all stem from a human donor who was either an allogeneic HSCT recipient or a stem cell or donor lymphocyte infusion donor (not recorded which). It is not recorded whose cells these are; they may come from a transplant donor. Both conserved end residues are part of each CDR3. D genes are given only for firm matches. Clone size is not always given. Where it is, it says once, few, many or a class for expanded clones.

>TRBJ2-7|TRBV5-1|TRBD1|-
CASSPGWGQGPYEQYF
TGCGCCAGCAGCCCGGGGTGGGGACAGGGGCCCTACGAGCAGTACTTC
>TRBJ1-2|TRBV5-1|-|-
CASSLASQNYGYTF
TGCGCCAGCAGCTTGGCGAGTCAGAACTATGGCTACACCTTC
>TRBJ1-2|TRBV19|-|-
CASSILNYGYTF
TGTGCCAGTAGTATTTTAAACTATGGCTACACCTTC
>TRBJ1-3|TRBV29-1|-|few
CSVAVGDTIYF
TGCAGCGTAGCGGTTGGAGACACCATATATTTT
>TRBJ2-7|TRBV18|-|-
CASSPGGQNYEQYF
TGTGCCAGCTCACCAGGTGGACAGAACTACGAGCAGTACTTC
>TRBJ1-6|TRBV21-1|-|few
CASSRGPRDSPSSYNSPLHF
TGTGCCAGCAGCAGAGGGCCCCGGGACAGCCCTAGCTCCTATAATTCACCCCTCCACTTT
>TRBJ2-5|TRBV7-2|-|few
CASSLAWETQYF
TGTGCCAGCAGCTTAGCGTGGGAGACCCAGTACTTC
>TRBJ1-4|TRBV7-6|TRBD1|-
CASSFPDRGREKLFF
TGTGCCAGCAGCTTCCCGGACAGGGGTCGTGAAAAACTGTTTTTT
>TRBJ1-5|TRBV12-3/TRBV12-4|-|-
CASSFRENQPQHF
TGTGCCAGCAGTTTTCGGGAAAATCAGCCCCAGCATTTT
>TRBJ2-3|TRBV5-1|-|many
CASSFGQPTDTQYF
TGCGCCAGCAGCTTTGGGCAGCCTACAGATACGCAGTATTTT
>TRBJ2-7|TRBV9|-|few
CASSSQTGPYEQYF
TGTGCCAGCAGCTCCCAAACGGGGCCCTACGAGCAGTACTTC
>TRBJ2-7|TRBV12-3/TRBV12-4|-|-
CASSTRDVAGQYF
TGTGCCAGCAGTACCAGGGACGTCGCCGGGCAGTACTTC
>TRBJ2-7|TRBV20-1|TRBD1|few
CSGGQGRHEQYF
TGCAGTGGGGGACAGGGGAGGCACGAGCAGTACTTC
>TRBJ1-3|TRBV5-1|-|few
CASGRGGRSSGNTIYF
TGCGCCAGCGGAAGGGGGGGAAGGAGCTCTGGAAACACCATATATTTT
>TRBJ1-2|TRBV29-1|-|few
CSALFRDGYTF
TGCAGCGCTCTCTTTCGGGATGGCTACACCTTC
>TRBJ1-1|TRBV3-1|TRBD1|-
CASSHGDRGLQTEAFF
TGTGCCAGCAGCCACGGGGACAGGGGGCTTCAGACTGAAGCTTTCTTT
>TRBJ2-7|TRBV6-6|-|-
CASSSDSPSEQYF
TGTGCCAGCAGTTCGGACTCCCCCAGCGAGCAGTACTTC
>TRBJ2-7|TRBV2|-|once
CASSGLAGAYEQYF
TGTGCCAGCAGTGGTCTGGCAGGGGCCTACGAGCAGTACTTC
>TRBJ2-1|TRBV3-1|-|-
CASSQDVSLSYNEQFF
TGTGCCAGCAGCCAAGATGTGAGTTTGTCCTACAATGAGCAGTTCTTC
>TRBJ2-5|TRBV28|TRBD1|few
CASSLIRGLQETQYF
TGTGCCAGCAGTCTAATCAGGGGGCTCCAAGAGACCCAGTACTTC
>TRBJ2-7|TRBV20-1|-|many
CSAREVGRVHYSYEQYF
TGCAGTGCTAGAGAGGTCGGGCGGGTCCACTATTCCTACGAGCAGTACTTC